These 20 T cell receptor beta chains came from one sample sequenced in a study of regulatory T cells in long-lasting Graves disease. Sample time point: newly diagnosed GD, antithyroid drugs for less than 3 months. From PBMCs, RNA was extracted and then used to make the TCR library. Library construction for TCR beta used iRepertoire HTBI primers and Arm-PCR of CDR3 regions. TCRdb ran MiXCR on the multiplex PCR reads and lists one entry per CDR3 protein. This table has just over 600,000 distinct CDR3 sequences, approximately 15% appearing once. These same records also appear under a second study, on T cells in Graves' hyperthyroidism and ophthalmopathy.

Source: peripheral blood mononuclear cells (PBMCs), taken at new diagnosis, from a patient treated with antithyroid drugs. The receptor source for this set is a woman in her 30s with Graves disease.

This clonotype was seen at least ten times. The chain is built from TRBV6-1 and TRBJ1-4; weak D call: TRBD1 (5 bases). V lost 10 bases to trimming and J lost 4 bases, with 13 bases between them. Germline CDR1 is MNHNS and CDR2 is SASEGT. This CDR3 is built from 13 residues. In nucleotides, the CDR3 is TGTGCCATCTCAGGAGGGGATAATGAAAAACTGTTTTTT. Protein sequence: CAISGGDNEKLFF.

This clonotype occurred a few times. The V call is TRBV6-2 or TRBV6-3, the J call TRBJ2-7; the match to TRBD1 covers 7 bases. The CDR3 runs to 13 residues. The V gene end was trimmed by 6 bases and the J gene end by 3 bases; junction bases not matched to a gene: 5. The germline CDR1 and CDR2 sequences are MNHEY and SVGEGT. The CDR3 DNA follows: TGTGCCAGCAGGAATCCAGGGGGCTACGAGCAGTACTTC. It translates to CASRNPGGYEQYF.

This clonotype was recorded at least ten times. The chain combines TRBV2 with TRBJ2-1, with 8 positions matching TRBD2. Losses at the gene ends were 8 bases for V and 7 bases for J; bases not matched to a gene: 10. Germline V CDR1 and CDR2: SNHLY, FYNNEI. The CDR3 covers 14 residues. CDR3 bases: TGTGCCAGCTCTGACGTCATAGCGGGGAATGAGCAGTTCTTC. Translating it yields CASSDVIAGNEQFF.

This clonotype was detected many times. The chain recombines TRBV29-1 with TRBJ1-3; D call uncertain. The germline V and J ends were trimmed by 3 bases and 5 bases, with 11 bases remaining between them. CDR3 length equals 13 residues. Germline CDR1 is SQVTM and CDR2 is ANQGSEA. The CDR3 sequence is CSVDGDRRNTIYF. The CDR3, as DNA: TGCAGCGTTGATGGGGATCGGAGAAACACCATATATTTT.

With respect to this clonotype: A much larger clone is a single base away; this may be a read error. The rearrangement joins TRBV2 to TRBJ2-1, with 8 bases aligning to TRBD2. Germline values: CDR1 SNHLY, CDR2 FYNNEI. The CDR3 consists of 15 residues. With 9 bases clipped from V and 4 bases from J, the junction kept 11 bases outside the gene matches. CDR3 amino acids: CASTAREGLYNEQFF. CDR3 in DNA: TGTGCCAGTACGGCTCGGGAGGGCCTTTACAATGAGCAGTTCTTC.

In its sample, this clonotype was seen many times. The chain has TRBV20-1 and TRBJ2-5; a possible D gene is TRBD2 (5 bases). V lost 6 bases and J lost 5, with 10 bases in between. This CDR3 contains 11 residues. CDR1 and CDR2 from the germline V gene are DFQATT and SNEGSKA (reference sequence). CDR3 bases: TGCAGTGCCGGCAGAGGGGAGACCCAGTACTTC. Amino acid sequence: CSAGRGETQYF.

This chain links TRBV3-1 with TRBJ2-3; 9 positions match TRBD1. Germline V CDR1 and CDR2: LGHDT, YNNKEL (reference sequence). The ends lost 4 bases at V and 3 bases at J; junction bases unmatched: 8. This CDR3 comprises 16 residues. CDR3 protein: CASSRRTGVGTDTQYF. CDR3 sequence (DNA): TGTGCCAGCAGCCGGAGGACAGGGGTGGGGACAGATACGCAGTATTTT.

Ten or more counts support this clonotype. The chain is built from TRBV2 and TRBJ2-5, with D hard to call. V was cut by 2 bases and J by 0 bases, with 7 bases left in between. The CDR3 sequence is 14 residues long. Looked up from germline, CDR1 is SNHLY and CDR2 is FYNNEI. In nucleotides, the CDR3 is TGTGCCAGCAGTGAATGGTCCGACCAAGAGACCCAGTACTTC. Translation gives CASSEWSDQETQYF.

This clonotype appeared many times. The chain couples TRBV28 to TRBJ1-4; D ambiguous. Germline V gives CDR1 MDHEN, CDR2 SYDVKM. The V end was cut by 3 bases, the J end by 3 bases, with 8 bases between. This CDR3 spans 14 amino acids. The CDR3 protein is CASSFLEANEKLFF. The DNA of the CDR3 is TGTGCCAGCAGTTTCCTGGAGGCTAATGAAAAACTGTTTTTT.

In this sample, this clonotype turned up many times. This chain connects TRBV12-3 or TRBV12-4 to TRBJ1-5, with a weak D call TRBD1 (6 bases). CDR3 length: 14 residues. V was shortened by 4 bases and J by 7 bases, with 14 bases between the two germline ends. The CDR3 sequence is CASSSSRGRQPQHF. In nucleotides, the CDR3 is TGTGCCAGCAGTTCGAGCAGGGGCAGGCAGCCCCAGCATTTT.

Ten or more counts support this clonotype. The gene calls are TRBV27 and TRBJ2-1, with TRBD1 matching 11 bases. The CDR3 runs to 16 residues. V shed 8 bases and J 9 bases; nucleotides not matched to a gene: 15. CDR1 and CDR2 (germline): MNHEY, SMNVEV (reference sequence). CDR3 amino acids: CASLSRTGGYRGEQFF. The DNA of the CDR3 is TGTGCCAGCCTAAGCCGGACAGGGGGCTATAGGGGTGAGCAGTTCTTC.

The chain joins TRBV19 to TRBJ2-1, with a weak D call TRBD2 (6 bases). Trimming left V 3 bases short and J 10 bases short, with 16 bases between. Germline assignment: CDR1 LNHDA and CDR2 SQIVND (reference sequence). The CDR3 sequence is 14 residues long. CDR3 amino acids: CASSISELAGEQFF. CDR3 nucleotide sequence: TGTGCCAGTAGTATTTCCGAACTAGCAGGCGAGCAGTTCTTC.

V gene TRBV28 combines with J gene TRBJ1-5; possibly TRBD1 for D (5 bases). Germline V lookup: CDR1 MDHEN, CDR2 SYDVKM. V shed 7 bases and J shed 5 bases, with 21 bases lying between them. The CDR3 totals 16 residues. The DNA for the CDR3 is TGTGCCAGCACCATAAACAGGAACCCCACCCATCAGCCCCAGCATTTT. Encoded protein: CASTINRNPTHQPQHF.

The chain carries TRBV19 and TRBJ1-1, with D maybe TRBD1 (6 bases). With 1 base removed from V and 4 bases from J, the gap between germline ends came to 13 bases. CDR3 length: 15 residues. CDR1 LNHDA and CDR2 SQIVND come from the germline V gene (reference sequence). For the CDR3, the DNA is TGTGCCAGTAGTATAGGCGTGGGGGCTAGCACTGAAGCTTTCTTT. Translated: CASSIGVGASTEAFF.

The chain is built from TRBV18 and TRBJ2-1, with D perhaps TRBD2 (5 bases). Trimming took 6 bases from V and 5 from J, leaving 14 bases between them. The length of the CDR3 is 14 residues. Germline CDR1 KGHSH, CDR2 LQKENI. CDR3 DNA: TGTGCCAGCTCCCCGGGATCAGCTAACAATGAGCAGTTCTTC. Encoded protein: CASSPGSANNEQFF.

J is TRBJ2-1 and V is TRBV5-1, with 7 bases that match TRBD2. Unmatched junction bases numbered 6, after V lost 4 bases and J lost 2 bases. Germline CDR1 SGHRS, CDR2 YFSETQ. This CDR3 spans 15 amino acids. CDR3 nucleotide sequence: TGCGCCAGCAGCGCAACTAGCGAAACCTACAATGAGCAGTTCTTC. Its protein product is CASSATSETYNEQFF. Together with reference TRBV5-1 and TRBJ2-1, the CDR3 gives the full variable domain: KAGVTQTPRYLIKTRGQQVTLSCSPISGHRSVSWYQQTPGQGLQFLFEYFSETQRNKGNFPGRFSGRQFSNSRSEMNVSTLELGDSALYLCASSATSETYNEQFFGPGTRLTVL.

The CDR3 DNA follows: TGTGCCACCACAGGAGGCACTGAAGCTTTCTTT. It specifies CATTGGTEAFF. The chain is built from TRBV28 and TRBJ1-1, with a possible D match to TRBD1 (5 bases). Trimming took 10 bases from V and 4 from J, leaving 10 bases between them. The CDR3 is 11 amino acids. Germline loops: CDR1 MDHEN, CDR2 SYDVKM. Together with reference TRBV28 and TRBJ1-1, the CDR3 gives the full variable domain: DVKVTQSSRYLVKRTGEKVFLECVQDMDHENMFWYRQDPGLGLRLIYFSYDVKMKEKGDIPEGYSVSREKKERFSLILESASTNQTSMYLCATTGGTEAFFGQGTRLTVV.

A few counts support this clonotype. The rearrangement joins TRBV19 to TRBJ2-7; 9 nucleotides align to TRBD2. Germline V gene data show CDR1 as LNHDA and CDR2 as SQIVND (reference sequence). The CDR3 covers 15 residues. After removal of 3 bases from V and 1 base from J, the junction contained 4 bases not matched to a gene. The CDR3 nucleotides read TGTGCCAGTAGTATGACTAGCGGAACTTCCTACGAGCAGTACTTC. Its translation: CASSMTSGTSYEQYF.

This clonotype has a count of ten or more. The V and J genes are TRBV11-2 and TRBJ1-1; TRBD1 agrees at 8 bases. The CDR3 runs 16 residues. CDR1 and CDR2 from the germline V gene are SGHAT and FQNNGV. V trimming: 5 bases; J trimming: 7 bases; junction bases outside the gene matches: 15. As DNA, the CDR3 is TGTGCCAGCAGCGTTGGACAGGGAAGCTATTGGGTTGAAGCTTTCTTT. The encoded protein is CASSVGQGSYWVEAFF.

This clonotype was detected only a few times. The V and J genes are TRBV20-1 and TRBJ1-5, with D possibly TRBD1 on 6 matching bases. CDR1 is DFQATT and CDR2 is SNEGSKA in the germline V gene (reference sequence). This CDR3 has 18 residues. Between the trimmed V and J ends, which lost 6 bases and 5 bases, there was a span of 29 bases. The chain's CDR3 is CSATSTLPLGGVHQPQHF. The CDR3 DNA is TGCAGTGCCACCTCAACTCTACCCCTAGGGGGGGTTCATCAGCCCCAGCATTTT.